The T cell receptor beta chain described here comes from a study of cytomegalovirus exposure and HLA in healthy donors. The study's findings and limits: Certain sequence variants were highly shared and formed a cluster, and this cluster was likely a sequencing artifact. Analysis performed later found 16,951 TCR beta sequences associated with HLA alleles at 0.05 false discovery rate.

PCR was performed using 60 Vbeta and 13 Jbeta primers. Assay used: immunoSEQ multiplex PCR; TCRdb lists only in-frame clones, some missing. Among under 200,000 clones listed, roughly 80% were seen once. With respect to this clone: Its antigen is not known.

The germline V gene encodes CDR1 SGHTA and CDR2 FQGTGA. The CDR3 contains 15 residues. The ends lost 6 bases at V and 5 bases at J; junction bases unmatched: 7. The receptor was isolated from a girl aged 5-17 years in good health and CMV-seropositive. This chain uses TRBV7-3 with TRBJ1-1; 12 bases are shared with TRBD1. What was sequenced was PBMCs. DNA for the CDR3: TGTGCCAGCAGTTCCCCGGGACAGGGGGCAACTGAAGCTTTCTTT. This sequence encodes CASSSPGQGATEAFF.